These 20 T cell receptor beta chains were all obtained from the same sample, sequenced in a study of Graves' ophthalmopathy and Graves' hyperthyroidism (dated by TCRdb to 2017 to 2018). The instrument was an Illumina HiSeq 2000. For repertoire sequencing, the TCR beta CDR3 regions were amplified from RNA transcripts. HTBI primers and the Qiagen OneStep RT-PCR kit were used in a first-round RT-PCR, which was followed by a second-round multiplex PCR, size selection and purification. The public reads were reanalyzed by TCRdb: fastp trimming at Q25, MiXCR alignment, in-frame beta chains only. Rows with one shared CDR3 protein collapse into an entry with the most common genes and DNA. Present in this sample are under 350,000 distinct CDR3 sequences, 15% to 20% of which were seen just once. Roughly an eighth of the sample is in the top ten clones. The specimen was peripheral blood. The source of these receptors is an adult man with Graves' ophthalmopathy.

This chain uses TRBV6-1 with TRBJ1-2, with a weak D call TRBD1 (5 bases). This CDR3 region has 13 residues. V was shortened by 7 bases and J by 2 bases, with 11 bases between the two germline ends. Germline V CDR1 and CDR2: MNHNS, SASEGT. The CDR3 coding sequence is TGTGCCAGCACCCACCGGGACAACTATGGCTACACCTTC. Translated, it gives CASTHRDNYGYTF.

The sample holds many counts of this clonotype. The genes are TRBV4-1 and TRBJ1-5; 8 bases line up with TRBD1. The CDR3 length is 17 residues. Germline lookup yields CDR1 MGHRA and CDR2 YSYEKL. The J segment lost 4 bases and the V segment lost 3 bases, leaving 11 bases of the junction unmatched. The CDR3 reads CASSHKTGQGRNQPQHF. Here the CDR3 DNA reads TGCGCCAGCAGCCATAAGACCGGACAGGGACGGAATCAGCCCCAGCATTTT.

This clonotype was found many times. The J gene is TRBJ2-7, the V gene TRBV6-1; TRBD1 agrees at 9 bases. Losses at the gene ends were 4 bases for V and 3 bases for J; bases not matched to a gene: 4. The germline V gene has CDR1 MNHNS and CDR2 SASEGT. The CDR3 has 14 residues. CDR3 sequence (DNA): TGTGCCAGCAGTGGACCGGGACAGGGCTACGAGCAGTACTTC. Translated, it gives CASSGPGQGYEQYF.

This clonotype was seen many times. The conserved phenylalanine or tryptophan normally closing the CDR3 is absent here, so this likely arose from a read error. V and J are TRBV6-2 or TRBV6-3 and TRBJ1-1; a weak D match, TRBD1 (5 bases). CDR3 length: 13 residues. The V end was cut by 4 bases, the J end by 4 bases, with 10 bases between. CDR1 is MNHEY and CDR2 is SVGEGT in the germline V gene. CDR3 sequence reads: CASSFGGATEAFL. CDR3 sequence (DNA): TGTGCCAGCAGTTTTGGGGGTGCCACTGAAGCTTTCCTT.

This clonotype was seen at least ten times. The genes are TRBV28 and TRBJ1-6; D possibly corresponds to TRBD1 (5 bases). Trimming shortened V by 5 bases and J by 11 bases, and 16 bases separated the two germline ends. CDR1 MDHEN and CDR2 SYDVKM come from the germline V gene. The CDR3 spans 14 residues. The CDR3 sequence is CASSPTGPPPPLHF. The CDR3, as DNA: TGTGCCAGCAGTCCAACGGGACCCCCTCCACCCCTCCACTTT.

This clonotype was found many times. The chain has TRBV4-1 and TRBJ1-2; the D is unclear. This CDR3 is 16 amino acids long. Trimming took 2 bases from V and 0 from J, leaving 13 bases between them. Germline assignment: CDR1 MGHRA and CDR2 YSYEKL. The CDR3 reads CASSQIGSGANYGYTF. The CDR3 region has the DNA TGCGCCAGCAGCCAAATCGGCAGTGGGGCTAACTATGGCTACACCTTC.

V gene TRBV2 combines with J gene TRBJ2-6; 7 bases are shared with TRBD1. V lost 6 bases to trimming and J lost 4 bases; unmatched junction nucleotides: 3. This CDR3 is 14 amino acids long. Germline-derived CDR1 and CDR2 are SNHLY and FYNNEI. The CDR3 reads CASSTGAGANVLTF. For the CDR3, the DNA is TGTGCCAGCAGCACAGGGGCCGGGGCCAACGTCCTGACTTTC. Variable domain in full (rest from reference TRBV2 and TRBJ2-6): EPEVTQTPSHQVTQMGQEVILRCVPISNHLYFYWYRQILGQKVEFLVSFYNNEISEKSEIFDDQFSVERPDGSNFTLKIRSTKLEDSAMYFCASSTGAGANVLTFGAGSRLTVL.

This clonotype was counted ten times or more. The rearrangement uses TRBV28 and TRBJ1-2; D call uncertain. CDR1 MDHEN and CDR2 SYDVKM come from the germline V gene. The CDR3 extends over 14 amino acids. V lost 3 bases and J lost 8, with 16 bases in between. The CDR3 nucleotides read TGTGCCAGCAGTTTCACGAAATCGCCCGACGGCTACACCTTC. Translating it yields CASSFTKSPDGYTF.

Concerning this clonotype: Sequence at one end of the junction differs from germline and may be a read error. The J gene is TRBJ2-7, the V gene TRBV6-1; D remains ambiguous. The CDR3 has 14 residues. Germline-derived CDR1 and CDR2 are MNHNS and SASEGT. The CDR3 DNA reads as TGTGCCAGCGGTGACATTTGGGCGTCCTACGAGCAGTACTTC. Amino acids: CASGDIWASYEQYF.

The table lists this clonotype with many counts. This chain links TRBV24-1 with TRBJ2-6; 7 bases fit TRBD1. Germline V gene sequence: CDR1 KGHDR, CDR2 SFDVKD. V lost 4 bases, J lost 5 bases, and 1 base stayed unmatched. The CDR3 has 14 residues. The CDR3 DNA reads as TGTGCCACCAGTGAAGGGGGCCGGGCCAACGTCCTGACTTTC. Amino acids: CATSEGGRANVLTF.

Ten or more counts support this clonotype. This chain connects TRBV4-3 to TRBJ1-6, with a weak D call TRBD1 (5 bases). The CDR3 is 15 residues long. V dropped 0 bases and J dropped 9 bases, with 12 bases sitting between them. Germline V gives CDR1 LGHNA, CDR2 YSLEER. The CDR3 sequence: CASSQDWGEGSPLHF. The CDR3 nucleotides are TGCGCCAGCAGCCAAGACTGGGGGGAGGGTTCACCCCTCCACTTT.

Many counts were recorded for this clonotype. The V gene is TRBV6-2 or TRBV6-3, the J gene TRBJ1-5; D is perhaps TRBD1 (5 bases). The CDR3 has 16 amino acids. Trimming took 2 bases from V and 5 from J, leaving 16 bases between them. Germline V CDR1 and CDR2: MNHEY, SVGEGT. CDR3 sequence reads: CASSYVRERVDQPQHF. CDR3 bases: TGTGCCAGCAGTTACGTCAGGGAGAGGGTAGATCAGCCCCAGCATTTT.

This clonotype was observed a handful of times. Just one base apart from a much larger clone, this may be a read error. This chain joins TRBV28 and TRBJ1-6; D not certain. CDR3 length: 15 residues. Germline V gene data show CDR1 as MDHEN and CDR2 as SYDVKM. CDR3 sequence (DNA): TGTGCCTGCAGTTCAACAGTCCCGGATAATTCACCCCTCCACTTT. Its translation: CACSSTVPDNSPLHF.

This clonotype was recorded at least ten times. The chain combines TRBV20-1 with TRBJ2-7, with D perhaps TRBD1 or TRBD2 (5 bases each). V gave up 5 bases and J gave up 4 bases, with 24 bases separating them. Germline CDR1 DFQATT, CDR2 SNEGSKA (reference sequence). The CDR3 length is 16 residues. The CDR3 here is CSAEGSAPGRMYEQYF. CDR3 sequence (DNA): TGCAGTGCTGAAGGGTCAGCTCCGGGACGGATGTACGAGCAGTACTTC.

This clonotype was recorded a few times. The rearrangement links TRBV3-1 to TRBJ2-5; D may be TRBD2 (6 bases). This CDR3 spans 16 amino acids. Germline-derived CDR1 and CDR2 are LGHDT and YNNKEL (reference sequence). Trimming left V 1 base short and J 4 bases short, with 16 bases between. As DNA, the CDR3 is TGTGCCAGCAGCCAAGTCACACTAGCTATAGGAGAGACCCAGTACTTC. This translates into CASSQVTLAIGETQYF.

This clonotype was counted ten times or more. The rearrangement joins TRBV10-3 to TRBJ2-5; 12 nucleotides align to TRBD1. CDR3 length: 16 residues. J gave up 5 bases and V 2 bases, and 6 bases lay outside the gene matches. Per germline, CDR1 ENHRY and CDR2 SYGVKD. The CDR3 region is CAISEGDRGLGETQYF. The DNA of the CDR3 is TGTGCCATCAGTGAGGGGGACAGGGGGCTCGGGGAGACCCAGTACTTC.

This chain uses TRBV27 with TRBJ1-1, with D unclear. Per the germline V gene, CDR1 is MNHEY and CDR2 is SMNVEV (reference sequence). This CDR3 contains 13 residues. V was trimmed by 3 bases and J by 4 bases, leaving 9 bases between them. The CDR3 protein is CASSFNYITEAFF. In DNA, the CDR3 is TGTGCCAGCAGTTTCAACTACATCACTGAAGCTTTCTTT.

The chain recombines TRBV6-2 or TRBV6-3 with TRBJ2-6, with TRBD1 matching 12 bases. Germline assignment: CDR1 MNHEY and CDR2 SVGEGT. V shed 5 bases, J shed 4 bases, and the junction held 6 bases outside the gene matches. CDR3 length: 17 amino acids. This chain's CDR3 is CASSRGQGARGANVLTF. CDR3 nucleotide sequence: TGTGCCAGCAGTCGGGGACAGGGGGCGCGGGGGGCCAACGTCCTGACTTTC.

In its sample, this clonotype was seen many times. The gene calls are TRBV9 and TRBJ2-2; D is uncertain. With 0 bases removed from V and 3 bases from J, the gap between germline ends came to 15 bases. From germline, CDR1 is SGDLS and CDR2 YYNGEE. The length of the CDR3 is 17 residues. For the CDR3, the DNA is TGTGCCAGCAGCGTAGGCCCTGGGGTACGATACACCGGGGAGCTGTTTTTT. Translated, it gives CASSVGPGVRYTGELFF.

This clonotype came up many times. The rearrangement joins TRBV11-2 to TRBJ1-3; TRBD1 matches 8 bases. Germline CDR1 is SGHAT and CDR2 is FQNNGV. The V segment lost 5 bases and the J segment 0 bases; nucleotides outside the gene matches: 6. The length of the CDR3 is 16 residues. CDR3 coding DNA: TGTGCCAGCAGCCAGCGGACAGGGCACTCTGGAAACACCATATATTTT. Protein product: CASSQRTGHSGNTIYF.